This T cell receptor (beta chain) was recovered during a study of radiotherapy plus CTLA-4 blockade in lung cancer. This table comes from immunoSEQ multiplex PCR, and its TCRdb copy is limited to in-frame clones, with some not included. The data show roughly 62,000 clones, with 60% to 85% seen just once and 4.4% held by the top ten. A remark on this clone: The antigen is unknown.

Regarding the study as a whole: Expansion in blood of tumor-derived TCR clones was seen after radiotherapy plus ipilimumab.

The sequencing used peripheral blood, collected from a patient treated with radiotherapy plus ipilimumab. This TCR came from a human donor with non-small cell lung cancer who had a complete response to radiotherapy plus ipilimumab.

CDR3 protein: CSASTGGIDTQYF. The CDR3 DNA is TGCAGCGCTTCGACAGGGGGCATTGATACGCAGTATTTT. This chain connects TRBV29-1 to TRBJ2-3, with 10 bases identical to TRBD1. V lost 7 bases to trimming and J lost 6 bases; unmatched junction nucleotides: 7. The CDR3 runs 13 residues. Germline V gene lookup returns CDR1 SQVTM and CDR2 ANQGSEA.